These 4 T cell receptor beta chains were sequenced from one sample in a study of control samples from healthy donors and cancer patients. Here immunoSEQ multiplex PCR was the method, and the copy in TCRdb shows in-frame clones only, minus some. The sample holds 75,000 to 95,000 clones, approximately 93% seen once. Sequenced material: blood. All receptors come from a woman in her 30s in good health.

This sequence joins TRBV18 and TRBJ2-1; D is perhaps TRBD1 (5 bases). V was trimmed by 2 bases and J by 8 bases, leaving 7 bases between them. CDR3 length: 12 residues. The germline V gene has CDR1 KGHSH and CDR2 LQKENI. The CDR3 nucleotides read TGTGCCAGCTCACCAGGGGCATATGAGCAGTTCTTC. It is translated as CASSPGAYEQFF. The whole variable domain, remainder taken from reference TRBV18 and TRBJ2-1, is NAGVMQNPRHLVRRRGQEARLRCSPMKGHSHVYWYRQLPEEGLKFMVYLQKENIIDESGMPKERFSAEFPKEGPSILRIQQVVRGDSAAYFCASSPGAYEQFFGPGTRLTVL.

This chain connects TRBV19 to TRBJ2-6; D unresolved. The germline gives CDR1 LNHDA, CDR2 SQIVND (reference sequence). This CDR3 contains 15 residues. V dropped 5 bases and J dropped 0 bases, with 8 bases sitting between them. Here the CDR3 DNA reads TGTGCCAGTAGTTCACGTTACTCTGGGGCCAACGTCCTGACTTTC. As protein: CASSSRYSGANVLTF.

The chain is built from TRBV5-1 and TRBJ2-3, with TRBD1 matching 8 bases. After removal of 3 bases from V and 5 bases from J, the junction contained 5 bases not matched to a gene. CDR3 length: 14 amino acids. Germline CDR1 and CDR2: SGHRS and YFSETQ. This chain's CDR3 is CASSWTGLEDTQYF. The CDR3 bases are TGCGCCAGCAGCTGGACAGGGCTCGAAGATACGCAGTATTTT.

This clone was recorded a few times. This sample includes further DNA sequences coding for the same CDR3. The chain carries TRBV19 and TRBJ1-6, with 7 nucleotides matching TRBD1. The CDR3 is 14 residues long. Per germline, CDR1 LNHDA and CDR2 SQIVND (reference sequence). V was pared by 4 bases and J by 10 bases, with 7 bases of the junction left unmatched. The CDR3 coding sequence is TGTGCCAGTAGTACGACAGGGTCGGGGTCACCCCTCCACTTT. This encodes CASSTTGSGSPLHF.